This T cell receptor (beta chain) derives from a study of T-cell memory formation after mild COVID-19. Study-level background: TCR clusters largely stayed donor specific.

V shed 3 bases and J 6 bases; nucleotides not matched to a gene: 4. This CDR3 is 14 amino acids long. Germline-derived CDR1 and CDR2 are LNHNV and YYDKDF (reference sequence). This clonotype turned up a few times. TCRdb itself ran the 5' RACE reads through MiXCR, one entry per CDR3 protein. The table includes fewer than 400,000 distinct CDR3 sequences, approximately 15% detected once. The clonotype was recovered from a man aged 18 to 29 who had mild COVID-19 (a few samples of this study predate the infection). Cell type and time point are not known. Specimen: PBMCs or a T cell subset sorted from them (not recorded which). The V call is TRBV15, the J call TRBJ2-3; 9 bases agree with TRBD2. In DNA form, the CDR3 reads TGTGCCACCAGCAGCGGACTAGCGTGGGATACGCAGTATTTT. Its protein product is CATSSGLAWDTQYF. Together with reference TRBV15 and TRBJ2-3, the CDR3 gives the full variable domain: DAMVIQNPRYQVTQFGKPVTLSCSQTLNHNVMYWYQQKSSQAPKLLFHYYDKDFNNEADTPDNFQSRRPNTSFCFLDIRSPGLGDTAMYLCATSSGLAWDTQYFGPGTRLTVL.